This entry features one T cell receptor beta chain sequence. Its specificity is not known. These data come from a study of cytomegalovirus exposure and HLA in healthy donors. Findings and caveats of the study: Accurate prediction of HLA-A and HLA-B alleles (for most subjects) was reportedly achieved from TCR beta sequences. The study designated 160 or so TCR beta chains cytomegalovirus-associated.

V gave up 3 bases and J gave up 2 bases, with 11 bases separating them. Germline lookup yields CDR1 MNHEY and CDR2 SMNVEV (reference sequence). This CDR3 spans 15 amino acids. Amplification used 60 Vbeta primers and 13 Jbeta primers. Repertoires were generated with immunoSEQ multiplex PCR, while TCRdb's copy carries only in-frame clones and drops some. The data contain approximately 180,000 clones, around 80% of them seen just once; the ten biggest clones take up under 2.5%. The sample comprised PBMCs. The TCR sequence derives from a woman in her twenties or thirties in good health and CMV-seronegative. J is TRBJ2-1 and V is TRBV27, with D unclear. CDR3 region: CASSLVANPYNEQFF. CDR3 in DNA: TGTGCCAGCAGTTTGGTAGCCAACCCCTACAATGAGCAGTTCTTC.